These 20 T cell receptor beta chains came from one sample sequenced in a study of blood T cell repertoires in COVID-19. Assay: immunoSEQ multiplex PCR; the TCRdb copy retains only in-frame clones and omits some. The sample yields roughly 370,000 clones, more than 75% seen once. Specimen: PBMCs or T cells enriched from blood (not recorded which). These receptors were collected from a woman between 50 and 59 years old who had recovered from COVID-19.

Details on this clone: Other nucleotide sequences from this sample produce the same CDR3. The gene calls are TRBV20-1 and TRBJ1-4; the D is unclear. The CDR3 has 11 amino acids. V shed 1 base and J shed 8 bases, with 5 bases lying between them. CDR1 DFQATT and CDR2 SNEGSKA come from the germline V gene (reference sequence). The CDR3 DNA reads TGCAGTGCTAGAGTTCGGGAAAAACTGTTTTTT. This gives the protein CSARVREKLFF.

This clone was seen a single time. The chain couples TRBV7-2 to TRBJ2-3; 7 bases line up with TRBD2. The junction had 5 bases not matched to a gene; V was cut back by 5 bases and J by 0 bases. There are 15 residues in the CDR3. In germline, CDR1 is SGHTA, CDR2 FQGNSA. Written as DNA, the CDR3 is TGTGCCAGCAGCAAAGCGGGGACTAGCACAGATACGCAGTATTTT. Its translation is CASSKAGTSTDTQYF.

V gene TRBV12-3 or TRBV12-4 combines with J gene TRBJ2-7, with 7 bases that match TRBD1. This CDR3 has 13 amino acids. V was clipped by 5 bases and J by 2 bases; unmatched bases: 3. The CDR3, as DNA: TGTGCCAGCAGTCCCGGGACAGCCTACGAGCAGTACTTC. The encoded protein is CASSPGTAYEQYF.

The V call is TRBV6-5, the J call TRBJ1-1; D is unresolved. V lost 7 bases and J lost 6, with 18 bases in between. Per germline, CDR1 MNHEY and CDR2 SVGAGI. This CDR3 has 14 residues. The CDR3 is CASTVSVGRPEAFF. The CDR3 DNA reads as TGTGCCAGCACCGTTAGCGTCGGGAGACCTGAAGCTTTCTTT.

This chain connects TRBV4-1 to TRBJ1-1, with TRBD1 matching 9 bases. CDR1 is MGHRA, CDR2 YSYEKL, per germline. V was pared by 0 bases and J by 4 bases, with 9 bases of the junction left unmatched. The CDR3 sequence is 17 residues long. The CDR3 DNA sequence: TGCGCCAGCAGCCAAGATGCGGGACAGGGAGTGAGCACTGAAGCTTTCTTT. Amino acids: CASSQDAGQGVSTEAFF.

The V and J genes are TRBV6-6 and TRBJ1-5; 7 bases are a match to TRBD1. The length of the CDR3 is 15 residues. The ends lost 7 bases at V and 2 bases at J; junction bases unmatched: 8. Looked up from germline, CDR1 is MNHNY and CDR2 is SVGAGI (reference sequence). The CDR3 DNA follows: TGTGCCAGCACCTTGAGACAGGGTGGCAATCAGCCCCAGCATTTT. This codes for CASTLRQGGNQPQHF.

The J gene is TRBJ2-6, the V gene TRBV19, with 10 bases lining up with TRBD1. J lost 3 bases, V lost 3 bases, and 17 bases had no gene match. CDR1 is LNHDA and CDR2 is SQIVND in the germline V gene (reference sequence). The CDR3 runs to 21 residues. The DNA of the CDR3 is TGTGCCAGTAGTATGGAACGACAGGGGGCTTTAGCTTATGGTGGGGCCAACGTCCTGACTTTC. It translates to CASSMERQGALAYGGANVLTF.

The V gene is TRBV7-2, the J gene TRBJ2-6; D is possibly TRBD1 (5 bases). Germline V CDR1 and CDR2: SGHTA, FQGNSA. Between the trimmed V and J ends, which lost 4 bases and 0 bases, there was a span of 10 bases. CDR3 length: 16 residues. The CDR3 is CASSSGSLSGANVLTF. For the CDR3, the DNA is TGTGCCAGCAGCTCAGGGTCCCTCTCTGGGGCCAACGTCCTGACTTTC.

J is TRBJ1-2 and V is TRBV10-3, with D tentatively TRBD1 (5 bases). The V gene's germline CDR1 is ENHRY and CDR2 SYGVKD. V lost 10 bases, J lost 5 bases, and 14 bases lay in between. This CDR3 spans 12 amino acids. CDR3 protein: CATTGDWYGYTF. The CDR3 region has the DNA TGTGCCACCACGGGGGACTGGTATGGCTACACCTTC.

The J gene is TRBJ1-3, the V gene TRBV6-5; the D is unclear. Trimming shortened V by 6 bases and J by 0 bases, and 6 bases separated the two germline ends. The CDR3 spans 13 residues. CDR1 is MNHEY, CDR2 SVGAGI, per germline. CDR3 nucleotide sequence: TGTGCCAGCAGAGACATCTCTGGAAACACCATATATTTT. Translation: CASRDISGNTIYF.

The chain uses TRBV7-3 and TRBJ1-2; the match to TRBD1 covers 8 bases. Germline loops: CDR1 SGHTA, CDR2 FQGTGA. This CDR3 is 15 amino acids long. The J segment lost 3 bases and the V segment lost 3 bases, leaving 6 bases of the junction unmatched. The CDR3 sequence: CASSFSAGGDYGYTF. The CDR3 DNA is TGTGCCAGCAGCTTTTCTGCAGGGGGCGACTATGGCTACACCTTC.

This chain links TRBV6-6 with TRBJ1-1; D gene unclear. The CDR3 extends over 15 amino acids. V gave up 2 bases and J gave up 0 bases, with 10 bases separating them. Germline V gives CDR1 MNHNY, CDR2 SVGAGI (reference sequence). The CDR3 spells CASSYAGFMNTEAFF. The CDR3 DNA follows: TGTGCCAGCAGTTACGCGGGTTTTATGAACACTGAAGCTTTCTTT.

The genes are TRBV3-1 (or the pseudogene TRBV3-2) and TRBJ1-1, with a possible D match to TRBD1 (6 bases). Deletions cut 4 bases from V and 0 bases from J, with 9 bases between. This CDR3 region has 14 residues. Germline V gene data show CDR1 as LGHDT and CDR2 as YNNKEL (reference sequence). The CDR3 loop reads CASSRRDMNTEAFF. Here the CDR3 DNA reads TGTGCCAGCAGCCGCCGGGACATGAACACTGAAGCTTTCTTT.

This chain uses TRBV7-6 with TRBJ2-2; D is perhaps TRBD1 (6 bases). This CDR3 has 15 amino acids. Germline V gene data show CDR1 as SGHVS and CDR2 as FNYEAQ. V was shortened by 3 bases and J by 0 bases, with 8 bases between the two germline ends. In nucleotides, the CDR3 is TGTGCCAGCAGCTTTGGGGGCCCGAACACCGGGGAGCTGTTTTTT. Translating it yields CASSFGGPNTGELFF.

The chain employs TRBV5-6 and TRBJ2-5; 14 nucleotides match TRBD2. This CDR3 has 17 amino acids. The trim removed 7 bases at V and 5 bases at J, leaving 13 bases unmatched. From germline, CDR1 is SGHDT and CDR2 YYEEEE. In DNA, the CDR3 is TGTGCCAGCCGGCAGGGACTAGCGGGGGCCGGAGGGGAGACCCAGTACTTC. As protein: CASRQGLAGAGGETQYF. The variable domain in full, with the rest retrieved from reference TRBV5-6 and TRBJ2-5, is DAGVTQSPTHLIKTRGQQVTLRCSPKSGHDTVSWYQQALGQGPQFIFQYYEEEERQRGNFPDRFSGHQFPNYSSELNVNALLLGDSALYLCASRQGLAGAGGETQYFGPGTRLLVL.

The chain joins TRBV6-5 to TRBJ1-2; maybe TRBD1 (5 bases). V shed 5 bases and J shed 2 bases, with 15 bases lying between them. Per germline, CDR1 MNHEY and CDR2 SVGAGI. The CDR3 covers 15 residues. CDR3 sequence: CASSKPPTVNYGYTF. In nucleotides, the CDR3 is TGTGCCAGCAGTAAACCGCCGACAGTCAACTATGGCTACACCTTC.

The V gene is TRBV19, the J gene TRBJ1-5, with 8 nucleotides matching TRBD1. V gave up 4 bases and J gave up 6 bases; unmatched junction bases: 8. This CDR3 is built from 15 residues. Germline CDR1 and CDR2: LNHDA and SQIVND (reference sequence). The CDR3 protein is CASSKDRVGIQPQHF. The CDR3 DNA is TGTGCCAGTAGTAAGGACAGGGTGGGGATTCAGCCCCAGCATTTT.

This clone was counted a few times. This chain uses TRBV5-1 with TRBJ2-1; 12 nucleotides match TRBD2. V lost 4 bases, J lost 6 bases, and 5 bases stayed unmatched. Germline-derived CDR1 and CDR2 are SGHRS and YFSETQ. The CDR3 spans 15 residues. The CDR3 DNA follows: TGCGCCAGCAGCACTGGACTAGCGGGGACCAATGAGCAGTTCTTC. This codes for CASSTGLAGTNEQFF.

In DNA, the CDR3 is TGTGCCATCCGAACTAGTCTCCACGAGCAGTACTTC. Protein: CAIRTSLHEQYF. The chain couples TRBV10-3 to TRBJ2-7; D perhaps matches TRBD2 (5 bases). CDR3 length equals 12 residues. Germline assignment: CDR1 ENHRY and CDR2 SYGVKD. Deletions cut 8 bases from V and 5 bases from J, with 13 bases between.

The genes are TRBV7-2 and TRBJ1-2, with 9 bases that match TRBD1. This CDR3 is 14 amino acids long. In germline, CDR1 is SGHTA, CDR2 FQGNSA. The ends lost 1 base at V and 5 bases at J; junction bases unmatched: 2. The CDR3 protein is CASSLEGTGYGYTF. Here the CDR3 DNA reads TGTGCCAGCAGCTTAGAGGGGACAGGGTATGGCTACACCTTC.